These 20 T cell receptor beta chains were sequenced from one sample in a study of T cells in Graves' hyperthyroidism and ophthalmopathy. The TCR beta CDR3 regions underwent amplification using RNA transcripts as the source. First-round RT-PCR with HTBI primers amplified the TCR CDR3 region. TCRdb called the multiplex PCR reads again in MiXCR, with one record for every CDR3 protein. The repertoire holds under 550,000 distinct CDR3 sequences, with roughly 21% as singletons. Sequenced material: blood. These receptors were taken from a middle-aged man with Graves' ophthalmopathy.

This clonotype was counted ten times or more. This chain joins TRBV20-1 and TRBJ2-3; either TRBD1 or TRBD2 may fit D (6 bases each). Trimming cost V 3 bases and J 3 bases, with 13 bases left between them. The CDR3 runs 14 residues. Germline loops: CDR1 DFQATT, CDR2 SNEGSKA (reference sequence). CDR3 region: CSASLGGPTDTQYF. The DNA of the CDR3 is TGCAGTGCTAGCCTCGGGGGCCCGACAGATACGCAGTATTTT.

This clonotype was counted a few times. The chain carries TRBV6-1 and TRBJ2-7, with 10 bases identical to TRBD2. Germline V CDR1 and CDR2: MNHNS, SASEGT. With V trimmed by 8 bases and J by 7 bases, 8 bases remained unmatched. CDR3 length: 13 amino acids. CDR3 bases: TGTGCCAGCCGGACTAGCGGAGTGGGGGAGCAGTACTTC. This encodes CASRTSGVGEQYF.

The V and J genes are TRBV6-1 and TRBJ2-3, with D unresolved. Trimming took off 5 bases at V and 1 base at J, with 10 bases between the two ends. CDR1 and CDR2 (germline): MNHNS, SASEGT. The CDR3 sequence is 14 residues long. CDR3 DNA sequence: TGTGCCAGCAGTTATCGGCAGGGCACAGATACGCAGTATTTT. This translates into CASSYRQGTDTQYF.

In its sample, this clonotype was seen a few times. V gene TRBV20-1 combines with J gene TRBJ2-7, with a weak D call TRBD1 (7 bases). CDR3 length: 16 residues. V gave up 4 bases and J gave up 1 base, with 20 bases separating them. In germline, CDR1 is DFQATT, CDR2 SNEGSKA (reference sequence). CDR3 in amino acids: CSATLHSGGRSYEQYF. CDR3 in DNA: TGCAGTGCTACTTTGCATTCAGGGGGGAGATCCTACGAGCAGTACTTC.

The chain carries TRBV2 and TRBJ1-3; tentatively, D is TRBD1 (6 bases). The length of the CDR3 is 13 residues. V was cut by 7 bases and J by 1 base, with 8 bases left in between. Germline V lookup: CDR1 SNHLY, CDR2 FYNNEI. The CDR3 sequence is CASKTGSGNTIYF. The CDR3 DNA reads TGTGCCAGCAAAACAGGGTCTGGAAACACCATATATTTT.

The CDR3 nucleotides are TGTGCCAGCAGCTTAGCGGTGGGACAGGCAGGGGAGCAGTACTTC. It codes for CASSLAVGQAGEQYF. The gene calls are TRBV7-9 and TRBJ2-7, with 8 bases lining up with TRBD1. CDR3 size: 15 residues. Trimming cost V 0 bases and J 7 bases; bases outside gene matches: 8. CDR1 SEHNR and CDR2 FQNEAQ come from the germline V gene (reference sequence).

This clonotype was observed many times. The V gene is TRBV2, the J gene TRBJ2-2, with D perhaps matching TRBD1 (5 bases). The CDR3 is 14 amino acids. CDR1 is SNHLY, CDR2 FYNNEI, per germline. The V end lost 5 bases, the J end lost 4 bases, and 11 bases lay between the germline ends. The CDR3 sequence: CASSTERGTGELFF. Here the CDR3 DNA reads TGTGCCAGCAGTACTGAAAGGGGCACCGGGGAGCTGTTTTTT. The whole variable domain, remainder taken from reference TRBV2 and TRBJ2-2, is EPEVTQTPSHQVTQMGQEVILRCVPISNHLYFYWYRQILGQKVEFLVSFYNNEISEKSEIFDDQFSVERPDGSNFTLKIRSTKLEDSAMYFCASSTERGTGELFFGEGSRLTVL.

This clonotype was detected only a few times. The rearrangement joins TRBV18 to TRBJ1-4; D is ambiguous. Trimming pared 3 bases from V and 1 base from J, leaving 12 bases between. Germline V gene data show CDR1 as KGHSH and CDR2 as LQKENI. The CDR3 has 16 residues. The CDR3 DNA sequence: TGTGCCAGCTCACCTCGGGAGAAGAGAACTAATGAAAAACTGTTTTTT. Its protein product is CASSPREKRTNEKLFF.

This clonotype showed up just a few times. The V call is TRBV3-1, the J call TRBJ1-2, with a possible D match to TRBD1 (5 bases). CDR1 is LGHDT, CDR2 YNNKEL, per germline (reference sequence). Between the trimmed V and J ends, which lost 0 bases and 6 bases, there was a span of 17 bases. This CDR3 is built from 16 residues. CDR3 sequence: CASSQDHIRGDHGYTF. Written as DNA, the CDR3 is TGTGCCAGCAGCCAAGACCACATAAGGGGAGACCATGGCTACACCTTC.

This clonotype was counted between two and nine times. The chain couples TRBV5-1 to TRBJ2-1; 7 positions match TRBD2. V lost 1 base, J lost 4 bases, and 11 bases stayed unmatched. The germline V gene has CDR1 SGHRS and CDR2 YFSETQ. The CDR3 loop spans 17 amino acids. The CDR3 nucleotides read TGCGCCAGCAGCTTGACTAGCGAAATAAGAGGTTACAATGAGCAGTTCTTC. Protein sequence: CASSLTSEIRGYNEQFF.

The chain uses TRBV28 and TRBJ1-1; D gene unclear. CDR3 length: 14 amino acids. In germline, CDR1 is MDHEN, CDR2 SYDVKM. With 3 bases removed from V and 0 bases from J, the gap between germline ends came to 8 bases. The CDR3 loop reads CASSLVIMNTEAFF. The CDR3 bases are TGTGCCAGCAGTTTGGTTATAATGAACACTGAAGCTTTCTTT.

Only a few counts were recorded for this clonotype. This rearrangement joins TRBV6-1 to TRBJ1-2; 9 bases line up with TRBD1. V lost 3 bases and J lost 2; bases outside the gene matches: 10. CDR3 length: 17 residues. Germline V gives CDR1 MNHNS, CDR2 SASEGT. The CDR3 coding sequence is TGTGCCAGCAGTGATCCGAAGTCCGGGACAGGGAACTATGGCTACACCTTC. It codes for CASSDPKSGTGNYGYTF.

The sample holds a few counts of this clonotype. The chain has TRBV12-3 or TRBV12-4 and TRBJ2-3, with D possibly matching TRBD2 (6 bases). There are 15 residues in the CDR3. The V end lost 8 bases, the J end lost 5 bases, and 20 bases lay between the germline ends. The CDR3: CASLGGASDRDTQYF. The CDR3 nucleotides read TGTGCCAGCCTGGGGGGTGCTTCAGATAGAGATACGCAGTATTTT.

The table lists this clonotype with a few counts. This chain uses TRBV7-6 with TRBJ2-2, with D tentatively TRBD2 (6 bases). V was shortened by 5 bases and J by 5 bases, with 18 bases between the two germline ends. Germline CDR1 and CDR2: SGHVS and FNYEAQ. CDR3 length: 16 amino acids. CDR3 loop: CASSITAGGSTGELFF. The CDR3 bases are TGTGCCAGCAGCATCACCGCCGGGGGATCGACCGGGGAGCTGTTTTTT.

At least ten counts were recorded for this clonotype. V gene TRBV28 combines with J gene TRBJ2-7; D is uncertain. V gave up 8 bases and J gave up 2 bases, with 10 bases separating them. Germline lookup yields CDR1 MDHEN and CDR2 SYDVKM. This CDR3 has 12 residues. CDR3 protein: CASARAAYEQYF. Written as DNA, the CDR3 is TGTGCCAGCGCCCGGGCAGCCTACGAGCAGTACTTC.

V is TRBV6-1 and J is TRBJ1-2; D not resolved. The CDR3 contains 13 residues. Per germline, CDR1 MNHNS and CDR2 SASEGT. V was clipped by 5 bases and J by 7 bases, with 14 bases between them. The CDR3 DNA sequence: TGTGCCAGCAGTCCCCTCACATTAGCTGGCTACACCTTC. Translation gives CASSPLTLAGYTF.

This clonotype was counted ten times or more. The genes are TRBV7-9 and TRBJ2-2; no reliable D call. Germline V gives CDR1 SEHNR, CDR2 FQNEAQ (reference sequence). The ends were cut back, 2 bases at V and 0 bases at J, with 4 bases in the middle. The CDR3 has 14 amino acids. The CDR3 loop reads CASSLIPNTGELFF. CDR3 DNA sequence: TGTGCCAGCAGCTTAATCCCGAACACCGGGGAGCTGTTTTTT.

The chain links TRBV4-3 to TRBJ1-1, with TRBD1 identical over 7 bases. V trimming: 0 bases; J trimming: 2 bases; junction bases outside the gene matches: 6. Germline values: CDR1 LGHNA, CDR2 YSLEER. This CDR3 spans 16 amino acids. The CDR3 here is CASSQDWGQSNTEAFF. The CDR3 bases are TGCGCCAGCAGCCAAGATTGGGGACAGTCAAACACTGAAGCTTTCTTT.

The gene calls are TRBV5-6 and TRBJ2-5; 9 bases agree with TRBD2. The CDR3 is 17 residues long. Trimming removed 4 bases from V and 4 bases from J; junction bases left unmatched: 14. Per germline, CDR1 SGHDT and CDR2 YYEEEE. CDR3 nucleotides: TGTGCCAGCAGCAGACGAGGGGGGCTAGCGGGGATAGAGACCCAGTACTTC. This encodes CASSRRGGLAGIETQYF.

This clonotype was seen once. J is TRBJ2-3 and V is TRBV24-1; 10 bases line up with TRBD1. Germline CDR1 is KGHDR and CDR2 is SFDVKD. The CDR3 consists of 19 residues. The V gene end was trimmed by 3 bases and the J gene end by 0 bases; junction bases not matched to a gene: 11. Here the CDR3 reads CATSDPRDRGGPSTDTQYF. The CDR3, as DNA: TGTGCCACCAGTGATCCTCGGGACAGGGGCGGCCCTAGCACAGATACGCAGTATTTT.